Listed below are T cell receptor beta chains from one sample, sequenced in a study of T cell responses to AZD1222 COVID-19 vaccine. Assay used: immunoSEQ multiplex PCR; TCRdb lists only in-frame clones, some missing. This table holds 150,000 to 200,000 clones, around 94% found once. Sequencing used peripheral blood, obtained on day 0 of AZD1222 vaccination. These TCRs come from an adult in good health. Each CDR3 is given with its conserved first and last residue. Fields, in order: CDR3 DNA, CDR3 protein, J gene, V gene, D gene, clone size. The D gene is left open where the match is weak. Clone size is given for some rows only: seen once, a few or many times, or a class if the clone is expanded.

CDR3nt: TGTGCCAGCAGCCTGGTCGGGACGTTTGGAAACACCATATATTTT
CDR3aa: CASSLVGTFGNTIYF
j_gene: TRBJ1-3
v_gene: TRBV9
d_gene: .
abundance: .

CDR3nt: TGTGCCACCAGTGAGGGACAGGGACACACCGGGGAGCTGTTTTTT
CDR3aa: CATSEGQGHTGELFF
j_gene: TRBJ2-2
v_gene: TRBV24-1
d_gene: TRBD1
abundance: .

CDR3nt: TGTGCCAGCAGCCCTGAGGTGAAAAAGACCCAGTACTTC
CDR3aa: CASSPEVKKTQYF
j_gene: TRBJ2-5
v_gene: TRBV4-2
d_gene: .
abundance: .

CDR3nt: TGCGCCAGCAGCGGGGGACAGGGGCCCACTGAAGCTTTCTTT
CDR3aa: CASSGGQGPTEAFF
j_gene: TRBJ1-1
v_gene: TRBV5-1
d_gene: TRBD1
abundance: .

CDR3nt: TGTGCCAGCAGCCCAGGGGGGGGCCCGAAACATGTTCAGTACTTC
CDR3aa: CASSPGGGPKHVQYF
j_gene: TRBJ2-4
v_gene: TRBV9
d_gene: .
abundance: .

CDR3nt: TGCGCCAGCAGCTTGGCGACTAGCCGCGGCACCTACGAGCAGTACTTC
CDR3aa: CASSLATSRGTYEQYF
j_gene: TRBJ2-7
v_gene: TRBV5-1
d_gene: TRBD2
abundance: .

CDR3nt: TGTGCCAGCAGCTCCCCGGCGACCGGGGAGCTGTTTTTT
CDR3aa: CASSSPATGELFF
j_gene: TRBJ2-2
v_gene: TRBV7-9
d_gene: .
abundance: .

CDR3nt: TGTGCCAGCAGCTTATTTGGGTACGAGCAGTACTTC
CDR3aa: CASSLFGYEQYF
j_gene: TRBJ2-7
v_gene: TRBV7-8
d_gene: .
abundance: once

CDR3nt: TGTGCCAGCAGCTTAGTTGGTTTCGAGACTTCCCCCCGAGGGGAAAAACTGTTTTTT
CDR3aa: CASSLVGFETSPRGEKLFF
j_gene: TRBJ1-4
v_gene: TRBV13
d_gene: .
abundance: .

CDR3nt: TGTGCCAGTAGTGAGGGACATTTCTACGAGCAGTACTTC
CDR3aa: CASSEGHFYEQYF
j_gene: TRBJ2-7
v_gene: TRBV19
d_gene: .
abundance: .

CDR3nt: TGTGCCAGCAGCTCCCCCCGACCGGACAGGAACTATGGCTACACCTTC
CDR3aa: CASSSPRPDRNYGYTF
j_gene: TRBJ1-2
v_gene: TRBV9
d_gene: TRBD1
abundance: .

CDR3nt: TGTGCCAGCAGCGGGGCCGGGACAATTTACAATGAGCAGTTCTTC
CDR3aa: CASSGAGTIYNEQFF
j_gene: TRBJ2-1
v_gene: TRBV28
d_gene: .
abundance: .

CDR3nt: TGTGCCAGCAGCTTAGCCAGCGTGCGGCACACAGATACGCAGTATTTT
CDR3aa: CASSLASVRHTDTQYF
j_gene: TRBJ2-3
v_gene: TRBV7-8
d_gene: .
abundance: .

CDR3nt: TGTGCCAGCAGCTTATCAGACATTAGCAATCAGCCCCAGCATTTT
CDR3aa: CASSLSDISNQPQHF
j_gene: TRBJ1-5
v_gene: TRBV7-9
d_gene: .
abundance: .

CDR3nt: TGTGCCAGCAGCTTGGCAGGGAGTTATGGCTACACCTTC
CDR3aa: CASSLAGSYGYTF
j_gene: TRBJ1-2
v_gene: TRBV5-4
d_gene: .
abundance: .

CDR3nt: TGCGCCAGCAGCCAGGTGTCGACAGGGGTAAAGAATGGCTACACCTTC
CDR3aa: CASSQVSTGVKNGYTF
j_gene: TRBJ1-2
v_gene: TRBV4-1
d_gene: TRBD1
abundance: .

CDR3nt: TGCGCCAGCAACTCACAGGGATCTGAAGCTTTCTTT
CDR3aa: CASNSQGSEAFF
j_gene: TRBJ1-1
v_gene: TRBV5-1
d_gene: .
abundance: .

CDR3nt: TGTGCCAGCAGCCAAGGAGCGTCACAAGAGACCCAGTACTTC
CDR3aa: CASSQGASQETQYF
j_gene: TRBJ2-5
v_gene: TRBV4-2
d_gene: .
abundance: .

CDR3nt: TGTGCCAGCAGCACGAGCGGGGGGGACTCCTACGAGCAGTACTTC
CDR3aa: CASSTSGGDSYEQYF
j_gene: TRBJ2-7
v_gene: TRBV7-2
d_gene: TRBD2
abundance: .

CDR3nt: TGTGCCAGCCAACGGACGGACGCGGACATTCAGTACTTC
CDR3aa: CASQRTDADIQYF
j_gene: TRBJ2-4
v_gene: TRBV3-1/TRBV3-2
d_gene: .
abundance: .

CDR3nt: TGCGCCAGCAGCCCCTCGGGCCTTGATAATTCACCCCTCCACTTT
CDR3aa: CASSPSGLDNSPLHF
j_gene: TRBJ1-6
v_gene: TRBV4-1
d_gene: .
abundance: .

CDR3nt: TGTGCCAGCAGCCAACAGGGATTCGGCTACACCTTC
CDR3aa: CASSQQGFGYTF
j_gene: TRBJ1-2
v_gene: TRBV28
d_gene: .
abundance: .

CDR3nt: TGCGCCAGCAGCTTGGCCCCACTTTCGGACAGGGGGCCCATCTTC
CDR3aa: CASSLAPLSDRGPIF
j_gene: TRBJ2-1
v_gene: TRBV5-1
d_gene: TRBD1
abundance: once

CDR3nt: TGTGCCAGCAGTTCTTCACAGGTGGGGAACACTGAAGCTTTCTTT
CDR3aa: CASSSSQVGNTEAFF
j_gene: TRBJ1-1
v_gene: TRBV27
d_gene: .
abundance: .

CDR3nt: TGTGCCAGCAGCTTAGGGCTAGCAACCAGCACAGATACGCAGTATTTT
CDR3aa: CASSLGLATSTDTQYF
j_gene: TRBJ2-3
v_gene: TRBV11-2
d_gene: .
abundance: .

CDR3nt: TGTGCCAGCAGAATGGGACAGCGATATGGCTACACCTTC
CDR3aa: CASRMGQRYGYTF
j_gene: TRBJ1-2
v_gene: TRBV3-1/TRBV3-2
d_gene: TRBD1
abundance: once

CDR3nt: TGTGCCAGCAGCTCGGGGGGATATAACACCGGGGAGCTGTTTTTT
CDR3aa: CASSSGGYNTGELFF
j_gene: TRBJ2-2
v_gene: TRBV28
d_gene: TRBD2
abundance: .

CDR3nt: TGCAGCGTTGTTTCCCTCGGGAAAGCCCTTTATGGCTACACCTTC
CDR3aa: CSVVSLGKALYGYTF
j_gene: TRBJ1-2
v_gene: TRBV29-1
d_gene: .
abundance: .

CDR3nt: TGCGCCAGCAGCACTCAGACAGGTTCCGGGGAGCTGTTTTTT
CDR3aa: CASSTQTGSGELFF
j_gene: TRBJ2-2
v_gene: TRBV5-1
d_gene: .
abundance: .

CDR3nt: TGTGCCAGCAGCTCCTGGCGGGGGGGGCAGGGAAGCAATCAGCCCCAGCATTTT
CDR3aa: CASSSWRGGQGSNQPQHF
j_gene: TRBJ1-5
v_gene: TRBV5-8
d_gene: .
abundance: .

CDR3nt: TGCGCCAGCAGCAGTACCCAACTACTCCTCTCAGAGACCCAGTACTTC
CDR3aa: CASSSTQLLLSETQYF
j_gene: TRBJ2-5
v_gene: TRBV5-1
d_gene: .
abundance: .

CDR3nt: TGTGCCAGCAGCCAAGAAGCAGGGGGTAATCAGCCCCAGCATTTT
CDR3aa: CASSQEAGGNQPQHF
j_gene: TRBJ1-5
v_gene: TRBV3-1/TRBV3-2
d_gene: TRBD1
abundance: .

CDR3nt: TGTGCTAGTGGTTTGTGGGGGACGACAGATACGCAGTATTTT
CDR3aa: CASGLWGTTDTQYF
j_gene: TRBJ2-3
v_gene: TRBV12-5
d_gene: .
abundance: .

CDR3nt: TGTGCCAGCACCCCGGACAGGGGCTATGGCTACACCTTC
CDR3aa: CASTPDRGYGYTF
j_gene: TRBJ1-2
v_gene: TRBV6-5
d_gene: TRBD1
abundance: .

CDR3nt: TGTGCCAGCAGTGACAGGGGGCGGAACTATGGCTACACCTTC
CDR3aa: CASSDRGRNYGYTF
j_gene: TRBJ1-2
v_gene: TRBV27
d_gene: TRBD1
abundance: few

CDR3nt: TGTGCCAGCAGCAGAACAGGGTCTGAAGCGAACACTGAAGCTTTCTTT
CDR3aa: CASSRTGSEANTEAFF
j_gene: TRBJ1-1
v_gene: TRBV7-9
d_gene: .
abundance: .

CDR3nt: TGTGCCAGCAGCGTTGCGGGGGGGATACAAGAGACCCAGTACTTC
CDR3aa: CASSVAGGIQETQYF
j_gene: TRBJ2-5
v_gene: TRBV9
d_gene: TRBD2
abundance: .

CDR3nt: TGTGCCAGCAGCCCGGGTTGGGGGGCATTATACGAGCAGTACTTC
CDR3aa: CASSPGWGALYEQYF
j_gene: TRBJ2-7
v_gene: TRBV6-5
d_gene: .
abundance: .

CDR3nt: TGTGCCAGCAGCCTAAACAGGGGCCTTTCGGCTTTCTTT
CDR3aa: CASSLNRGLSAFF
j_gene: TRBJ1-1
v_gene: TRBV12-3/TRBV12-4
d_gene: TRBD1
abundance: .

CDR3nt: TGTGCCAGCTCACTGCGGGACCGGCTAAGTTCCACTGAAGCTTTCTTT
CDR3aa: CASSLRDRLSSTEAFF
j_gene: TRBJ1-1
v_gene: TRBV18
d_gene: .
abundance: .

CDR3nt: TGTGCCAGCAGTCACCTGAGCTCTGGAAACACCATATATTTT
CDR3aa: CASSHLSSGNTIYF
j_gene: TRBJ1-3
v_gene: TRBV25-1
d_gene: .
abundance: .

CDR3nt: TGTGCCACCAGCAGAGAGCCTCAGGGGGTACGTGAGCAGTACTTC
CDR3aa: CATSREPQGVREQYF
j_gene: TRBJ2-7
v_gene: TRBV15
d_gene: TRBD1
abundance: .

CDR3nt: TGTGCCTGGAGTAGGGAAGATACGCAGTATTTT
CDR3aa: CAWSREDTQYF
j_gene: TRBJ2-3
v_gene: TRBV30
d_gene: .
abundance: .

CDR3nt: TGTGCCAGCAGTTACTCGATGGGACACCTCCAAGAGACCCAGTACTTC
CDR3aa: CASSYSMGHLQETQYF
j_gene: TRBJ2-5
v_gene: TRBV6-5
d_gene: .
abundance: .

CDR3nt: TGTGCCAGCAGCCAACTAGCGGGGGATACCTACGAGCAGTACTTC
CDR3aa: CASSQLAGDTYEQYF
j_gene: TRBJ2-7
v_gene: TRBV3-1/TRBV3-2
d_gene: TRBD2
abundance: once

CDR3nt: TGTGCCAGCAGCTTATTTGCTAGCGGAGATACGCAGTATTTT
CDR3aa: CASSLFASGDTQYF
j_gene: TRBJ2-3
v_gene: TRBV7-3
d_gene: TRBD2
abundance: .

CDR3nt: TGCGCCAGCAGCCCGGGTCAGGGAGAGACCCAGTACTTC
CDR3aa: CASSPGQGETQYF
j_gene: TRBJ2-5
v_gene: TRBV5-1
d_gene: .
abundance: .

CDR3nt: TGTGCCAGCTCACCCCAAGCCGCGGATGAAAAACTGTTTTTT
CDR3aa: CASSPQAADEKLFF
j_gene: TRBJ1-4
v_gene: TRBV18
d_gene: .
abundance: .

CDR3nt: TGTGCCAGCAGTGAAGCGCGCGGAGGCGGGGGGCCTTCCCAAGAGACCCAGTACTTC
CDR3aa: CASSEARGGGGPSQETQYF
j_gene: TRBJ2-5
v_gene: TRBV2
d_gene: TRBD2
abundance: .

CDR3nt: TGTGCCAGCAGCTCCGGACTAGCGGGGGAGGGAGATACGCAGTATTTT
CDR3aa: CASSSGLAGEGDTQYF
j_gene: TRBJ2-3
v_gene: TRBV7-9
d_gene: TRBD2
abundance: .

CDR3nt: TGTGCCAGCAGCTCCCGGGGTAGCGGGGGGCCAGATGAGCAGTTCTTC
CDR3aa: CASSSRGSGGPDEQFF
j_gene: TRBJ2-1
v_gene: TRBV7-8
d_gene: TRBD2
abundance: .

CDR3nt: TGTGCCAGCAGTGAAGCCGGGACCTCCTACGAGCAGTACTTC
CDR3aa: CASSEAGTSYEQYF
j_gene: TRBJ2-7
v_gene: TRBV6-1
d_gene: .
abundance: few

CDR3nt: TGTGCCAGCAGCTTGCTCGGCGTCGGGACTGAAGCTTTCTTT
CDR3aa: CASSLLGVGTEAFF
j_gene: TRBJ1-1
v_gene: TRBV5-8
d_gene: .
abundance: once

CDR3nt: TGCGCCAGCTCCAGCGGGGCGAACACCGGGGAGCTGTTTTTT
CDR3aa: CASSSGANTGELFF
j_gene: TRBJ2-2
v_gene: TRBV5-1
d_gene: TRBD2
abundance: .

CDR3nt: TGCGCCAGCAGCCATCCCCCTGTCCGGAGGGAGGCCGTGACCTTC
CDR3aa: CASSHPPVRREAVTF
j_gene: TRBJ1-2
v_gene: TRBV4-1
d_gene: .
abundance: .

CDR3nt: TGTGCCAGCAGTGTTTGGGGGACAGGGGCTGAAGCTTTCTTT
CDR3aa: CASSVWGTGAEAFF
j_gene: TRBJ1-1
v_gene: TRBV27
d_gene: TRBD1
abundance: .

CDR3nt: TGTGCCAGCCGGAAGGGGACTGAAGCTTTCTTT
CDR3aa: CASRKGTEAFF
j_gene: TRBJ1-1
v_gene: TRBV12-3/TRBV12-4
d_gene: .
abundance: .

CDR3nt: TGTGCCAGCAGCTTAGCCGGACAGGGGGCGTACGAGCAGTACTTC
CDR3aa: CASSLAGQGAYEQYF
j_gene: TRBJ2-7
v_gene: TRBV13
d_gene: TRBD1
abundance: .

CDR3nt: TGTGCCAGCAGCTTAGGAGGGGCACAGGGGAGTGGCTACACCTTC
CDR3aa: CASSLGGAQGSGYTF
j_gene: TRBJ1-2
v_gene: TRBV7-2
d_gene: TRBD1
abundance: .